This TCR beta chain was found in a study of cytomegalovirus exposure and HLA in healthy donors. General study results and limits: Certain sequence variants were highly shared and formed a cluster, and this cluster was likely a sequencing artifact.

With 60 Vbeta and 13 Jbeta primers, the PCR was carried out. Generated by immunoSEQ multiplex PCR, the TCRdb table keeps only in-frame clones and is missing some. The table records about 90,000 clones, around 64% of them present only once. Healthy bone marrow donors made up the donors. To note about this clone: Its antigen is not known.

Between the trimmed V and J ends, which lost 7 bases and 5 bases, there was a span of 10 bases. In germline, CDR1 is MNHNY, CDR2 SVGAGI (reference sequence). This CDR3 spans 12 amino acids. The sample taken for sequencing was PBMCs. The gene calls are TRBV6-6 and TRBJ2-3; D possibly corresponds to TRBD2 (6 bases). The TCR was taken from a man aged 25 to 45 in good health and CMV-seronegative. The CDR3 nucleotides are TGTGCCAGCACCGGGGAGGAAGATACGCAGTATTTT. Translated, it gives CASTGEEDTQYF.